This is a list of T cell receptor beta chains from one sample in a study of early T cells in non-severe SARS-CoV-2 infection. Using its own MiXCR run on the 5' RACE reads, TCRdb lists one record per CDR3 protein. The sample has some 30,000 distinct CDR3 sequences, approximately 5.3% seen once; the top ten hold approximately 12%. Sample: whole blood. These receptors originate from an adult who was a healthcare worker with PCR-confirmed SARS-CoV-2 infection or an uninfected control (not recorded which). CDR3s include the opening cysteine and the closing phenylalanine or tryptophan. The order of the fields is clone size, V gene, J gene, D gene, CDR3 DNA, CDR3 protein. The D gene is left open where the match is weak. Not every row has a clone size; where given, it reads once, few, many or a size class.

clone_size: many; v_call: TRBV10-3; j_call: TRBJ2-7; d_call: TRBD1; cdr3_nt: TGTGCCATCAGGCCGGGACAGGCATACGAGCAGTACTTC; cdr3_aa: CAIRPGQAYEQYF
clone_size: medium-sized; v_call: TRBV19; j_call: TRBJ1-5; d_call: -; cdr3_nt: TGTGCCAGTAGTATCGGGGGTAGCAATCAGCCCCAGCATTTT; cdr3_aa: CASSIGGSNQPQHF
clone_size: few; v_call: TRBV18; j_call: TRBJ1-1; d_call: TRBD1; cdr3_nt: TGTGCCAGCTCACCTGTTACAGGGGACACTGAAGCTTTCTTT; cdr3_aa: CASSPVTGDTEAFF
clone_size: -; v_call: TRBV2; j_call: TRBJ2-7; d_call: -; cdr3_nt: TGTGCCAGCAGTGTGAGTCAGGGGAGCCCCGAGCAGTACTTC; cdr3_aa: CASSVSQGSPEQYF
clone_size: -; v_call: TRBV28; j_call: TRBJ1-1; d_call: -; cdr3_nt: TGTGCCAGCAGTTTAGGGGGACCTTCAGGCGCTTTCTTT; cdr3_aa: CASSLGGPSGAFF
clone_size: many; v_call: TRBV13; j_call: TRBJ1-1; d_call: -; cdr3_nt: TGTGCCAGCAGCTTACGAGGCGAGGGTGGAACTGAAGCTTTCTTT; cdr3_aa: CASSLRGEGGTEAFF
clone_size: -; v_call: TRBV6-2/TRBV6-3; j_call: TRBJ2-7; d_call: TRBD1; cdr3_nt: TGTGCCAGCAGTTACGGGACAGGGAGAGACGAGCAGTACTTC; cdr3_aa: CASSYGTGRDEQYF
clone_size: few; v_call: TRBV3-1; j_call: TRBJ2-1; d_call: TRBD1; cdr3_nt: TGTGCCAGCAGCCATCTGGGACAGCTAGTCAATGAGCAGTTCTTC; cdr3_aa: CASSHLGQLVNEQFF
clone_size: many; v_call: TRBV30; j_call: TRBJ1-6; d_call: -; cdr3_nt: TGTGCCTGGAGTGCACGCAAACCCGGCGGCTGGGGTTCACCCCTCCACTTT; cdr3_aa: CAWSARKPGGWGSPLHF
clone_size: many; v_call: TRBV18; j_call: TRBJ2-5; d_call: -; cdr3_nt: TGTGCCAGCTCACAGGCGAGCGGGGAGACCCAGTACTTC; cdr3_aa: CASSQASGETQYF
clone_size: -; v_call: TRBV6-1; j_call: TRBJ2-7; d_call: -; cdr3_nt: TGTGCCAGCAGTGAAGACAACTACGAGCAGTACTTC; cdr3_aa: CASSEDNYEQYF
clone_size: many; v_call: TRBV6-4; j_call: TRBJ2-7; d_call: TRBD1; cdr3_nt: TGTGCCAGCAGTGTAGACAGGGTGAGCTCCGAGCAGTACTTC; cdr3_aa: CASSVDRVSSEQYF
clone_size: few; v_call: TRBV27; j_call: TRBJ2-3; d_call: -; cdr3_nt: TGTGCCAGCAGTACCCCCAGGGGAATGGGCACAGATACGCAGTATTTT; cdr3_aa: CASSTPRGMGTDTQYF
clone_size: large; v_call: TRBV24-1; j_call: TRBJ1-1; d_call: TRBD1; cdr3_nt: TGTGCCACCAGTGATTTGCATTTGGGGGACAGGGGCGAGAAGAACACTGAAGCTTTCTTT; cdr3_aa: CATSDLHLGDRGEKNTEAFF
clone_size: -; v_call: TRBV10-3; j_call: TRBJ2-3; d_call: TRBD2; cdr3_nt: TGTGCCATCCGCCCGACTAGCGGCACAGATACGCAGTATTTT; cdr3_aa: CAIRPTSGTDTQYF
clone_size: many; v_call: TRBV2; j_call: TRBJ1-4; d_call: -; cdr3_nt: TGTGCCAGCAGTGAAGCGGGCGGTTCAACTAATGAAAAACTGTTTTTT; cdr3_aa: CASSEAGGSTNEKLFF
clone_size: many; v_call: TRBV19; j_call: TRBJ1-2; d_call: -; cdr3_nt: TGTGCCAGCCTAGACGGGGACGGCTATGGCTACACCTTC; cdr3_aa: CASLDGDGYGYTF
clone_size: few; v_call: TRBV28; j_call: TRBJ2-3; d_call: -; cdr3_nt: TGTGCCAGCAGCCCCCCGGACAAGATAACGGATACGCAGTATTTT; cdr3_aa: CASSPPDKITDTQYF
clone_size: many; v_call: TRBV4-3; j_call: TRBJ2-7; d_call: TRBD1; cdr3_nt: TGCGCCAGCAGCCAATACAGGGGGTCCCACGAGCAGTACTTC; cdr3_aa: CASSQYRGSHEQYF
clone_size: many; v_call: TRBV11-2; j_call: TRBJ2-7; d_call: TRBD2; cdr3_nt: TGTGCCAGCAGAACGGGACTAGCGGCTTCCTACGAGCAGTACTTC; cdr3_aa: CASRTGLAASYEQYF
clone_size: -; v_call: TRBV4-2; j_call: TRBJ2-7; d_call: TRBD2; cdr3_nt: TGTGCCAGCAGCCAAGAGGGAGCGGGGAATCCCTACGAGCAGTACTTC; cdr3_aa: CASSQEGAGNPYEQYF
clone_size: many; v_call: TRBV6-7; j_call: TRBJ2-2; d_call: TRBD1; cdr3_nt: TGTGCCAGCAGTTACTCGAGAATCGACAGGGGGAGCGGGGAGCTGTTTTTT; cdr3_aa: CASSYSRIDRGSGELFF
clone_size: few; v_call: TRBV29-1; j_call: TRBJ1-1; d_call: -; cdr3_nt: TGCAGCGGCAGGACGGTTAACACTGAAGCTTTCTTT; cdr3_aa: CSGRTVNTEAFF
clone_size: -; v_call: TRBV7-2; j_call: TRBJ2-1; d_call: -; cdr3_nt: TGTGCCAGCAGCCGGGACGGGACTTTGGGCTCCTACAATGAGCAGTTCTTC; cdr3_aa: CASSRDGTLGSYNEQFF
clone_size: many; v_call: TRBV6-6; j_call: TRBJ2-7; d_call: -; cdr3_nt: TGTGCCAGCAGTTACATCGATCCCAGGCGAAGGGGGTACGAGCAGTACTTC; cdr3_aa: CASSYIDPRRRGYEQYF
clone_size: many; v_call: TRBV12-3/TRBV12-4; j_call: TRBJ2-3; d_call: -; cdr3_nt: TGTGCCAGCACTTTGGGAGAAGATACGCAGTATTTT; cdr3_aa: CASTLGEDTQYF
clone_size: -; v_call: TRBV12-3/TRBV12-4; j_call: TRBJ2-2; d_call: -; cdr3_nt: TGTGCCAGCAGTTTAAGGCAGGCGAACACCGGGGAGCTGTTTTTT; cdr3_aa: CASSLRQANTGELFF
clone_size: few; v_call: TRBV5-1; j_call: TRBJ2-7; d_call: TRBD2; cdr3_nt: TGCGCCAGCAGCCCCTCGGGACTAGCGGGGGGGCTTCGCTACGAGCAGTACTTC; cdr3_aa: CASSPSGLAGGLRYEQYF
clone_size: many; v_call: TRBV5-1; j_call: TRBJ2-2; d_call: TRBD2; cdr3_nt: TGCGCCAGCAGCCAAGACGGGGGGAAGTACACCGGGGAGCTGTTTTTT; cdr3_aa: CASSQDGGKYTGELFF
clone_size: many; v_call: TRBV18; j_call: TRBJ2-1; d_call: TRBD1; cdr3_nt: TGTGCCAGCTCACCCCGGGACAGGGACAATGAGCAGTTCTTC; cdr3_aa: CASSPRDRDNEQFF
clone_size: many; v_call: TRBV7-6; j_call: TRBJ2-7; d_call: -; cdr3_nt: TGTGCCAGCAGCTTAGGGTCCCACCGTGGCTCCTACGAGCAGTACTTC; cdr3_aa: CASSLGSHRGSYEQYF
clone_size: many; v_call: TRBV10-3; j_call: TRBJ2-3; d_call: TRBD1; cdr3_nt: TGTGCCATCAAGTCCCGGACAGGGGGCGGAGATACGCAGTATTTT; cdr3_aa: CAIKSRTGGGDTQYF
clone_size: many; v_call: TRBV4-3; j_call: TRBJ2-3; d_call: -; cdr3_nt: TGCGCCAGCAGCCAAGATCGGGGGGCTAGCACAGATACGCAGTATTTT; cdr3_aa: CASSQDRGASTDTQYF
clone_size: many; v_call: TRBV18; j_call: TRBJ1-1; d_call: -; cdr3_nt: TGTGCCAGCTCTTCCGGGTCTGGGTCCACTGAAGCTTTCTTT; cdr3_aa: CASSSGSGSTEAFF
clone_size: many; v_call: TRBV6-2/TRBV6-3; j_call: TRBJ2-1; d_call: -; cdr3_nt: TGTGCCAGCAGTTCTGATAATGAGCAGTTCTTC; cdr3_aa: CASSSDNEQFF
clone_size: many; v_call: TRBV29-1; j_call: TRBJ1-2; d_call: TRBD1; cdr3_nt: TGCAGCGTTGTGGAGACAGGGGATGGCTACACCTTC; cdr3_aa: CSVVETGDGYTF
clone_size: many; v_call: TRBV10-3; j_call: TRBJ2-1; d_call: TRBD2; cdr3_nt: TGTGCCATCAGGGAAAGCGGGGGAGCCTACAATGAGCAGTTCTTC; cdr3_aa: CAIRESGGAYNEQFF
clone_size: many; v_call: TRBV19; j_call: TRBJ1-5; d_call: TRBD1; cdr3_nt: TGTGCCAGTAGGAAACAGGGGGCAGGGAATCAGCCCCAGCATTTT; cdr3_aa: CASRKQGAGNQPQHF
clone_size: many; v_call: TRBV7-6; j_call: TRBJ1-1; d_call: TRBD1; cdr3_nt: TGTGCCAGCAGCCCAAGGGACAGCGACACTGAAGCTTTCTTT; cdr3_aa: CASSPRDSDTEAFF
clone_size: few; v_call: TRBV12-3/TRBV12-4; j_call: TRBJ1-6; d_call: -; cdr3_nt: TGTGCCAGCAGCCCCCTTTGGGGGAAAGCCCTCCACTTT; cdr3_aa: CASSPLWGKALHF
clone_size: many; v_call: TRBV20-1; j_call: TRBJ1-2; d_call: -; cdr3_nt: TGCAGTGCTACCTCGTGGGGGGTTTCTCCCTATGGCTACACCTTC; cdr3_aa: CSATSWGVSPYGYTF
clone_size: many; v_call: TRBV24-1; j_call: TRBJ1-5; d_call: -; cdr3_nt: TGTGCCACCTCCCCGGCAGGATGGGATCAGCCCCAGCATTTT; cdr3_aa: CATSPAGWDQPQHF
clone_size: many; v_call: TRBV9; j_call: TRBJ2-1; d_call: TRBD2; cdr3_nt: TGTGCCAGCAGCGTAGAGGCTAGCGGGGGTAATGAGCAGTTCTTC; cdr3_aa: CASSVEASGGNEQFF
clone_size: many; v_call: TRBV7-3; j_call: TRBJ2-3; d_call: TRBD1; cdr3_nt: TGTGCCAGCAGCACCGCAGGGGGCTTAGATACGCAGTATTTT; cdr3_aa: CASSTAGGLDTQYF
clone_size: many; v_call: TRBV18; j_call: TRBJ1-1; d_call: -; cdr3_nt: TGTGCCAGCTCGCCCCCTCAGGGCCTCACTGAAGCTTTCTTT; cdr3_aa: CASSPPQGLTEAFF
clone_size: many; v_call: TRBV10-3; j_call: TRBJ2-3; d_call: -; cdr3_nt: TGTGCCATCAGTGAAGACGGCACAGATACGCAGTATTTT; cdr3_aa: CAISEDGTDTQYF
clone_size: many; v_call: TRBV3-1; j_call: TRBJ1-1; d_call: TRBD1; cdr3_nt: TGTGCCAGCAGCCCCGGGACAGGGGGTGAAGCTTTCTTT; cdr3_aa: CASSPGTGGEAFF
clone_size: many; v_call: TRBV3-1; j_call: TRBJ2-5; d_call: TRBD1; cdr3_nt: TGTGCCAGCACCTACAGGGGGTCAGAGACCCAGTACTTC; cdr3_aa: CASTYRGSETQYF
clone_size: many; v_call: TRBV6-1; j_call: TRBJ2-3; d_call: TRBD2; cdr3_nt: TGTGCCAGCAGTGAACTAGCGGGGGGGCCAGATACGCAGTATTTT; cdr3_aa: CASSELAGGPDTQYF
clone_size: -; v_call: TRBV20-1; j_call: TRBJ2-7; d_call: -; cdr3_nt: TGCAGTGCTAGACGAGATGTGGGGGCGATCAACGAGCAGTACTTC; cdr3_aa: CSARRDVGAINEQYF
clone_size: many; v_call: TRBV3-1; j_call: TRBJ1-2; d_call: TRBD1; cdr3_nt: TGTGCCAGCAGCCAGGGGTCCGGACAGGCCCACGGCTACACCTTT; cdr3_aa: CASSQGSGQAHGYTF
clone_size: many; v_call: TRBV7-2; j_call: TRBJ2-5; d_call: -; cdr3_nt: TGTGCCAGCAGCCCCACCAGGGAGACCCAGTACTTC; cdr3_aa: CASSPTRETQYF
clone_size: many; v_call: TRBV12-3/TRBV12-4; j_call: TRBJ2-4; d_call: -; cdr3_nt: TGTGCCAGCAGTCCCCGACTAGAGTCGGCCAAAAACATTCAGTACTTC; cdr3_aa: CASSPRLESAKNIQYF
clone_size: many; v_call: TRBV7-2; j_call: TRBJ2-5; d_call: TRBD1; cdr3_nt: TGTGCCAGCAGCTTAGCCCTGACAGGGGAGACCCAGTACTTC; cdr3_aa: CASSLALTGETQYF